The following is a T cell receptor beta chain sequence with its context. Clones were read by immunoSEQ multiplex PCR, and TCRdb kept only the in-frame ones, dropping some. The sample records 150,000 to 200,000 clones, around 82% being singletons. Germline V gene lookup returns CDR1 SGHTA and CDR2 FQGNSA. The CDR3 length is 16 residues. V was cut by 4 bases and J by 0 bases, with 13 bases left in between. These data are taken from a study of blood T cell repertoires in COVID-19. J is TRBJ2-1 and V is TRBV7-2; tentative D call: TRBD2 (5 bases). The sequenced material came from peripheral blood. The receptor comes from a woman in her forties with COVID-19, enrolled during active disease. CDR3 loop: CASSSHGGSSYNEQFF. In nucleotides, the CDR3 is TGTGCCAGCAGCTCTCATGGAGGCAGCTCCTACAATGAGCAGTTCTTC.